The 28 T cell receptor beta chains below all came from one sample that was sequenced in a study of regulatory T cells in long-lasting Graves disease. Construction of TCR beta libraries relied on iRepertoire HTBI primers and on Arm-PCR targeting CDR3 regions. TCRdb passed the multiplex PCR reads through MiXCR, listing each CDR3 protein once. Of a few hundred thousand distinct CDR3 sequences listed, 20% to 25% are singletons. Regarding time point: persistent/refractory GD, antithyroid drugs over 5 years with positive TRAb. From RNA extracted from PBMCs, the TCR library was made. The sample here was peripheral blood mononuclear cells (PBMCs), taken when the disease was refractory, from a patient treated with antithyroid drugs. All receptors come from a woman aged 40 to 50 with Graves disease.

This clonotype turned up a few times. The chain joins TRBV7-2 to TRBJ2-7; D not resolved. Germline V CDR1 and CDR2: SGHTA, FQGNSA. The CDR3 contains 15 residues. Trimming removed 1 base from V and 0 bases from J, with 10 bases in between. Here the CDR3 reads CASSLEGRTSYEQYF. CDR3 in DNA: TGTGCCAGCAGCTTAGAAGGACGGACCTCCTACGAGCAGTACTTC.

Comments on this clonotype: Just one base apart from a much larger clone, this may be a read error. The genes are TRBV6-7 and TRBJ2-7; possibly TRBD1 or TRBD2 for D (5 bases each). TRBV6-7 belongs to the ORF category, with a function that is uncertain. V was trimmed by 8 bases and J by 2 bases, leaving 37 bases between them. There are 21 residues in the CDR3. CDR3 coding DNA: TGTGCCAGCGCCCCCTTCGGGGACCTGTATTCAGTTGACTCCACTCCCTACGAGCAGTACTTC. Protein sequence: CASAPFGDLYSVDSTPYEQYF.

This clonotype has just a few counts. This chain links TRBV3-1 with TRBJ1-4; no clear D. The CDR3 consists of 14 residues. Germline lookup yields CDR1 LGHDT and CDR2 YNNKEL (reference sequence). Deletions cut 2 bases from V and 5 bases from J, with 9 bases between. The CDR3 DNA reads as TGTGCCAGCAGCCAAAGTAAGGCGAATGAAAAACTGTTTTTT. This encodes CASSQSKANEKLFF.

The sample holds a few counts of this clonotype. The gene calls are TRBV19 and TRBJ1-1; 7 nucleotides match TRBD1. The CDR3 runs 14 residues. Trimming removed 3 bases from V and 5 bases from J; junction bases left unmatched: 6. CDR1 is LNHDA, CDR2 SQIVND, per germline (reference sequence). CDR3 sequence reads: CASSMRQGVTEAFF. CDR3 nucleotides: TGTGCCAGTAGTATGAGACAGGGTGTGACTGAAGCTTTCTTT.

The gene calls are TRBV11-2 and TRBJ2-5; either TRBD1 or TRBD2 may fit D (5 bases each). V was clipped by 0 bases and J by 0 bases, with 11 bases between them. CDR1 SGHAT and CDR2 FQNNGV come from the germline V gene. The CDR3 sequence is 16 residues long. The CDR3 spells CASSLEGVSYQETQYF. The CDR3 DNA is TGTGCCAGCAGCTTAGAGGGGGTGTCGTACCAAGAGACCCAGTACTTC.

In its sample, this clonotype was seen many times. V and J are TRBV7-8 and TRBJ1-2, with a tentative D call TRBD1 (5 bases). Trimming cost V 0 bases and J 5 bases, with 16 bases left between them. The CDR3 is 16 residues long. CDR1 is SGHVS and CDR2 is FQNEAQ in the germline V gene. CDR3 residues: CASSLAPGFLRYGYTF. In DNA form, the CDR3 reads TGTGCCAGCAGCTTAGCGCCAGGGTTCTTGAGATATGGCTACACCTTC.

The table lists this clonotype with many counts. The chain is built from TRBV2 and TRBJ2-6, with D hard to call. Germline V gene lookup returns CDR1 SNHLY and CDR2 FYNNEI. Trimming stripped 7 bases from V and 0 bases from J, with 4 bases between. There are 13 residues in the CDR3. The CDR3 coding sequence is TGTGCCAGCACGTACTCTGGGGCCAACGTCCTGACTTTC. Translating gives CASTYSGANVLTF.

V is TRBV3-1 and J is TRBJ1-2; 9 bases agree with TRBD1. CDR3 length equals 16 residues. Germline lookup yields CDR1 LGHDT and CDR2 YNNKEL (reference sequence). Trimming took 3 bases from V and 5 from J; bases not matched to a gene: 10. The CDR3 DNA follows: TGTGCCAGCAGCCATTTGGGACAGGGATTCGGATATGGCTACACCTTC. It yields the protein CASSHLGQGFGYGYTF.

The chain uses TRBV6-1 and TRBJ1-4; D possibly corresponds to TRBD1 (5 bases). CDR3 size: 15 residues. Trimming left V 7 bases short and J 5 bases short, with 17 bases between. Germline lookup yields CDR1 MNHNS and CDR2 SASEGT. This chain's CDR3 is CASTKAGGINEKLFF. In nucleotides, the CDR3 is TGTGCCAGCACCAAAGCCGGGGGGATAAATGAAAAACTGTTTTTT.

This clonotype has at least ten counts. This rearrangement joins TRBV15 to TRBJ1-2; D remains ambiguous. This CDR3 spans 13 amino acids. Germline V gene lookup returns CDR1 LNHNV and CDR2 YYDKDF (reference sequence). The V and J ends lost 6 bases and 0 bases respectively, with 8 bases between them. The chain's CDR3 is CATRATANYGYTF. CDR3 in DNA: TGTGCCACCAGGGCAACGGCTAACTATGGCTACACCTTC.

This clonotype occurred many times. The gene calls are TRBV28 and TRBJ2-7; D uncertain. V was trimmed by 7 bases and J by 3 bases, leaving 22 bases between them. The CDR3 consists of 16 residues. Germline V CDR1 and CDR2: MDHEN, SYDVKM. The CDR3 sequence is CASTTLLFSSRYEQYF. In nucleotides, the CDR3 is TGTGCCAGCACCACACTTCTTTTTTCTTCCCGCTACGAGCAGTACTTC. The variable domain in full, completed from reference TRBV28 and TRBJ2-7, reads DVKVTQSSRYLVKRTGEKVFLECVQDMDHENMFWYRQDPGLGLRLIYFSYDVKMKEKGDIPEGYSVSREKKERFSLILESASTNQTSMYLCASTTLLFSSRYEQYFGPGTRLTVT.

The chain uses TRBV29-1 and TRBJ2-7; 8 bases align to TRBD2. Losses at the gene ends were 6 bases for V and 7 bases for J; bases not matched to a gene: 11. The CDR3 sequence is 13 residues long. Germline CDR1 and CDR2: SQVTM and ANQGSEA. CDR3 coding DNA: TGCAGCGTAGCCGGGACTAGGAGGGGTGAGCAGTACTTC. Protein: CSVAGTRRGEQYF.

This clonotype was found a few times. The V call is TRBV7-3, the J call TRBJ1-1; the D is unclear. The germline V gene has CDR1 SGHTA and CDR2 FQGTGA. The CDR3 consists of 13 residues. V dropped 6 bases and J dropped 1 base, with 9 bases sitting between them. The CDR3 loop is CASRLHPNTEAFF. The CDR3 nucleotides are TGTGCCAGCAGGTTACACCCGAACACTGAAGCTTTCTTT. Full variable domain (outside the CDR3, taken from reference TRBV7-3 and TRBJ1-1): GAGVSQTPSNKVTEKGKYVELRCDPISGHTALYWYRQSLGQGPEFLIYFQGTGAADDSGLPNDRFFAVRPEGSVSTLKIQRTERGDSAVYLCASRLHPNTEAFFGQGTRLTVV.

This clonotype was counted at least ten times. This rearrangement joins TRBV28 to TRBJ2-7; 8 bases match TRBD2. V lost 6 bases to trimming and J lost 7 bases; unmatched junction nucleotides: 11. Germline assignment: CDR1 MDHEN and CDR2 SYDVKM. CDR3 length equals 14 residues. DNA for the CDR3: TGTGCCAGCAGCTTTAGCGGGGTACTACGGGAGCAGTACTTC. Translated, it gives CASSFSGVLREQYF. Full variable domain (rest looked up from reference TRBV28 and TRBJ2-7): DVKVTQSSRYLVKRTGEKVFLECVQDMDHENMFWYRQDPGLGLRLIYFSYDVKMKEKGDIPEGYSVSREKKERFSLILESASTNQTSMYLCASSFSGVLREQYFGPGTRLTVT.

This clonotype occurred a few times. The gene calls are TRBV5-6 and TRBJ1-1; the D gene is possibly TRBD1 (6 bases). Trimming shortened V by 4 bases and J by 3 bases, and 13 bases separated the two germline ends. This CDR3 contains 14 residues. Germline V CDR1 and CDR2: SGHDT, YYEEEE. Here the CDR3 reads CASSLPGGHTEAFF. The CDR3 nucleotides read TGTGCCAGCAGCCTGCCCGGGGGGCACACTGAAGCTTTCTTT.

This clonotype was found many times. The chain employs TRBV6-5 and TRBJ1-4; no reliable D call. Germline CDR1 and CDR2: MNHEY and SVGAGI. V lost 0 bases and J lost 4, with 9 bases in between. This CDR3 contains 15 residues. In DNA form, the CDR3 reads TGTGCCAGCAGTTACTCGCGACGGAGTAATGAAAAACTGTTTTTT. Translated: CASSYSRRSNEKLFF.

This clonotype was detected only a few times. The chain is built from TRBV10-2 and TRBJ1-2; no firm D call. CDR3 size: 15 residues. V gave up 0 bases and J gave up 13 bases, with 21 bases separating them. Germline loops: CDR1 WSHSY, CDR2 SAAADI. The CDR3 here is CASSESDPAMAPITF. CDR3 bases: TGCGCCAGCAGTGAGTCAGACCCAGCGATGGCGCCAATCACCTTC.

The CDR3 here is CASSPRVGADTQYF. The DNA of the CDR3 is TGTGCCAGCAGCCCTCGGGTAGGGGCAGATACGCAGTATTTT. The genes are TRBV11-2 and TRBJ2-3; TRBD1 might be the D (5 bases). The CDR3 covers 14 residues. The V gene lost 5 bases and the J gene lost 4 bases, with 13 bases spanning the gap. The germline V gene encodes CDR1 SGHAT and CDR2 FQNNGV.

The J gene is TRBJ2-3, the V gene TRBV28, with D hard to call. This CDR3 comprises 15 residues. The germline V gene encodes CDR1 MDHEN and CDR2 SYDVKM. Trimming removed 2 bases from V and 4 bases from J, with 13 bases in between. The CDR3 reads CASSLESVQPDTQYF. For the CDR3, the DNA is TGTGCCAGCAGTTTAGAAAGTGTCCAGCCAGATACGCAGTATTTT. The complete variable domain, with remaining parts taken from reference TRBV28 and TRBJ2-3, reads DVKVTQSSRYLVKRTGEKVFLECVQDMDHENMFWYRQDPGLGLRLIYFSYDVKMKEKGDIPEGYSVSREKKERFSLILESASTNQTSMYLCASSLESVQPDTQYFGPGTRLTVL.

The chain uses TRBV20-1 and TRBJ1-4; no firm D call. V lost 5 bases and J 8 bases, leaving 9 bases between the germline ends. This CDR3 is built from 11 residues. Germline assignment: CDR1 DFQATT and CDR2 SNEGSKA (reference sequence). The CDR3 loop reads CSAPEFEKLFF. CDR3 in DNA: TGCAGTGCTCCTGAGTTCGAAAAACTGTTTTTT.

This clonotype has ten or more counts. The chain recombines TRBV6-1 with TRBJ2-5, with no clear D. Germline V gives CDR1 MNHNS, CDR2 SASEGT. The CDR3 contains 16 residues. Trimming removed 10 bases at V and 9 bases at J, with 30 bases between. The CDR3 DNA is TGTGCCACGCGACCCGTTTCGTTAACAAGAAACGAGGCCCAGTACTTC. Translation gives CATRPVSLTRNEAQYF.

This clonotype was seen a single time. Being one base from a much bigger clone, this may be a read error. The chain couples TRBV29-1 to TRBJ2-5; TRBD1 might be the D (7 bases). The V and J ends lost 4 bases and 3 bases respectively, with 15 bases between them. This CDR3 comprises 14 residues. Germline V CDR1 and CDR2: SQVTM, ANQGSEA. CDR3 sequence (DNA): TGCAGCGTTGGGGGGCAGGGGGGAGAAGAGACCCAGTACTTC. Its protein is CSVGGQGGEETQYF.

This clonotype was detected only once. V is TRBV9 and J is TRBJ2-7; D unclear. The germline V gene has CDR1 SGDLS and CDR2 YYNGEE. V was clipped by 0 bases and J by 2 bases, with 9 bases between them. This CDR3 has 14 residues. CDR3 residues: CASSVGGPTYEQYF. The CDR3 DNA is TGTGCCAGCAGCGTAGGAGGCCCAACCTACGAGCAGTACTTC. Supplemented by reference TRBV9 and TRBJ2-7, the full variable domain reads DSGVTQTPKHLITATGQRVTLRCSPRSGDLSVYWYQQSLDQGLQFLIQYYNGEERAKGNILERFSAQQFPDLHSELNLSSLELGDSALYFCASSVGGPTYEQYFGPGTRLTVT.

This clonotype occurred a few times. At one end the junction does not follow the germline gene, possibly because of a read error. The chain has TRBV5-6 and TRBJ2-5; TRBD1 aligns across 9 bases. This CDR3 is built from 12 residues. The germline gives CDR1 SGHDT, CDR2 YYEEEE. The CDR3 nucleotides are TGTGCCAGCAGCTTGGTATGGGACAGGGTGGACTTC. It specifies CASSLVWDRVDF. The variable domain in full, with the rest retrieved from reference TRBV5-6 and TRBJ2-5, is DAGVTQSPTHLIKTRGQQVTLRCSPKSGHDTVSWYQQALGQGPQFIFQYYEEEERQRGNFPDRFSGHQFPNYSSELNVNALLLGDSALYLCASSLVWDRVDFGPGTRLLVL.

This sequence joins TRBV19 and TRBJ1-1; D gene uncertain. The CDR3 runs to 14 residues. The V gene lost 8 bases and the J gene lost 1 base, with 14 bases spanning the gap. Per germline, CDR1 LNHDA and CDR2 SQIVND (reference sequence). The CDR3 loop is CASSRGRSNTEAFF. The CDR3 region has the DNA TGTGCCAGTTCCAGAGGACGGTCGAACACTGAAGCTTTCTTT.

The chain joins TRBV2 to TRBJ1-4; 10 bases line up with TRBD1. This CDR3 spans 18 amino acids. Germline-derived CDR1 and CDR2 are SNHLY and FYNNEI. Unmatched junction bases numbered 16, after V lost 5 bases and J lost 7 bases. CDR3 in amino acids: CASSSPGTGVGVIEKLFF. The DNA of the CDR3 is TGTGCCAGCAGTTCCCCGGGGACAGGGGTAGGGGTAATTGAAAAACTGTTTTTT. Drawing the rest from reference TRBV2 and TRBJ1-4, the complete variable domain is EPEVTQTPSHQVTQMGQEVILRCVPISNHLYFYWYRQILGQKVEFLVSFYNNEISEKSEIFDDQFSVERPDGSNFTLKIRSTKLEDSAMYFCASSSPGTGVGVIEKLFFGSGTQLSVL.

The CDR3, as DNA: TGTGCCAGCAACGATCCGGGGGCCGGGGAGCAGTACTTC. Its translation: CASNDPGAGEQYF. The chain is built from TRBV28 and TRBJ2-7; D possibly matches TRBD1 or TRBD2 (6 bases each). Germline V gene data show CDR1 as MDHEN and CDR2 as SYDVKM. The V gene lost 7 bases and the J gene lost 7 bases, with 17 bases spanning the gap. This CDR3 is built from 13 residues.

The CDR3 loop reads CASSLTGRQQETQYF. In DNA, the CDR3 is TGCGCCAGCAGCTTGACGGGGCGCCAACAAGAGACCCAGTACTTC. The chain carries TRBV5-1 and TRBJ2-5, with D perhaps being TRBD1 or TRBD2 (5 bases each). V was trimmed by 1 base and J by 2 bases, leaving 12 bases between them. The CDR3 length is 15 residues. Germline V gene data show CDR1 as SGHRS and CDR2 as YFSETQ.